This T cell receptor (beta chain) was obtained from a study of STAT5B mutations in CD4+ large granular lymphocyte leukemia. Study-wide findings and caveats: Patient CD4-sorted repertoires stayed more clonal than healthy ones after leukemic-clone removal. Compared with healthy controls (2/35), patient top clones favored TRBV06 (8/27).

Per the germline V gene, CDR1 is SQVTM and CDR2 is ANQGSEA. The ends were cut back, 4 bases at V and 1 base at J, with 13 bases in the middle. The CDR3 runs to 14 residues. Generated by immunoSEQ multiplex PCR, the TCRdb table keeps only in-frame clones and is missing some. The sample gives tens of thousands of clones, 72% of which show up once; about 2.1% is in the top ten. Regarding this clone: Its target is not known.

Buffy coats from healthy blood donors served as controls. The chain employs TRBV29-1 and TRBJ1-1; tentative D call: TRBD1 (6 bases). Material for sequencing was CD4+ T cells from blood buffy coats. This receptor was taken from a human donor in good health. For the CDR3, the DNA is TGCAGCGTTGGTGGGGGGCCCGGGAACACTGAAGCTTTCTTT. Translated, it gives CSVGGGPGNTEAFF.